The T cell receptor beta chain described here comes from a study of blood T cells in healthy people across ages (dated by TCRdb to about 2015). Notes on the research overall: In model experiments, roughly one uniquely barcoded TCR beta cDNA molecule per two T cells was captured by template switching. Using deep sequencing normalized with unique cDNA molecular identifiers, the study measured how TCR beta repertoire diversity changes with age. Donors were grouped into four age groups: young (average about 15 years), middle-aged (39), aged (around 56) and long-lived (around 80). To avoid experimental bias, donors of different ages were randomly spread across the sequencing lanes. Two additional independent replicas of 1 million unique cDNA reads from the same blood draw were analyzed for two donors (one aged 18 to 30 and one aged 80 or older).

The germline V gene sets CDR1 to MNHEY and CDR2 to SVGAGI. The V end gives up 5 bases and the J end 5 bases, leaving 6 bases in the junction not matched to a gene. The CDR3 covers 15 residues, taking in both the cysteine and the phenylalanine. Solely the CDR3 DNA is kept, with 45 bases framed from the first base. Systemically healthy Caucasian individuals from Russia, 35 to 40 in total and aged 6 to 90 years, were included as donors. Each donor gave 8 to 10 milliliters of peripheral blood, drawn into EDTA-treated Vacutainer tubes. Ficoll-Paque density-gradient centrifugation was used to isolate PBMCs, with at least 7 million per sample. Trizol reagent was used to extract total RNA from PBMCs, with at least 5.5 micrograms per sample. For every donor, flow cytometry on a PBMC aliquot measured the percentage of naive CD45RAhigh/CD27high T cells. Libraries were built with 5' RACE. Sequenced using an Illumina HiSeq 2500. A second PCR of about 6 to 11 cycles was performed with a sample-barcoded 5' primer and a J-beta primer mix. A unique molecular identifier was introduced onto each TCR beta cDNA molecule by a template-switch 5' adaptor carrying 12 random nucleotides. Each sample yielded at least 2.5 million CDR3-containing paired-end reads. First-strand cDNA synthesis was performed from all RNA using the Mint cDNA synthesis kit, with priming by a TRBC-specific oligonucleotide. All cDNA was treated with uracil-DNA glycosylase and then went through a first 18-cycle PCR with the universal primers M1SS and BC2_uni_R. The paper's data handling went like this. For normalization, 1 million high-quality reads were randomly selected from each sample, with every read carrying a distinct molecular identifier. Reads sharing molecular identifiers were discarded rather than binned into consensus sequences. MiTCR, set to a Q25 quality threshold and the strictest error-elimination algorithm, was used for CDR3 identification, clonotype clustering and error correction. Lower-bound total TCR beta diversity was estimated with a nonparametric unseen species model using Euler transformation. The public reads were reanalyzed by TCRdb: fastp trimming at Q25, MiXCR alignment, in-frame beta chains only. CDR3 protein sequences are deduplicated, and each keeps its most common genes and DNA. Here the V and J calls rest on TCRdb's processing, not on the authors' analysis. The sample includes approximately 1,100,000 distinct CDR3 sequences, with 45% observed a single time. Over 15% of the sample comes from the top ten.

With regard to this clonotype: It lacks a known antigen. Base quality data are lacking; no much larger clone is found one base away.

Study-wide findings and limitations: Compared with the aged group, the long-lived group had more naive CD4+ T cells, fewer expanded clones and increased TCR diversity, suggesting age selection. The percentage of naive T cells measured by flow cytometry correlated strongly with observed TCR beta diversity. Since profiling was done on bulk unsorted PBMCs, naive and antigen-experienced compartments could not be conclusively compared. As age increased, observed TCR beta diversity per million T cells dropped in a roughly linear way, and a significant reduction was already evident by age around 41. Estimates of total diversity based on one million sequenced T cells were regarded as lower bounds and as underestimates. Donor CMV infection status was unknown, potentially confounding age-related changes in expanded clonotypes.

This clonotype was sampled from a woman aged 55 to 70 in good health. Sequenced input: blood. The chain is encoded by TRBV6-5 joined to TRBJ2-5; the junction holds 12 bases that match TRBD1. The DNA sequence is as follows: TGTGCCAGCAGTACGGGACAGGGGGCGTCTGAGACCCAGTACTTC. Its product reads: CASSTGQGASETQYF.